These 16 T cell receptor beta chains originate from one sample sequenced in a study of cytomegalovirus exposure and HLA in healthy donors. In the PCR, 60 Vbeta and 13 Jbeta primers were used. Assay: immunoSEQ multiplex PCR; the TCRdb copy retains only in-frame clones and omits some. The sample has 90,000 to 150,000 clones; under 80% are singletons. The sequencing sample was made of PBMCs. Source of these receptors: a woman between 45 and 60 years old in good health and CMV-seropositive.

Only one count was recorded for this clone. This chain uses TRBV5-1 with TRBJ2-3, with D possibly being TRBD2 (6 bases). Germline V gene lookup returns CDR1 SGHRS and CDR2 YFSETQ. V was cut by 1 base and J by 2 bases, with 11 bases left in between. The CDR3 contains 15 residues. DNA for the CDR3: TGCGCCAGCAGCTTGATGCGCGGGGCCACAGATACGCAGTATTTT. Amino acid sequence: CASSLMRGATDTQYF.

The rearrangement joins TRBV7-2 to TRBJ2-5, with 7 bases matching TRBD1. With 1 base clipped from V and 4 bases from J, the junction kept 9 bases outside the gene matches. Germline lookup yields CDR1 SGHTA and CDR2 FQGNSA. This CDR3 is built from 16 residues. The CDR3 DNA sequence: TGTGCCAGCAGCTTAGATCCGGGACAGTCTCGAGAGACCCAGTACTTC. Translating it yields CASSLDPGQSRETQYF.

This chain uses TRBV28 with TRBJ2-1; TRBD1 matches at 9 bases. Unmatched junction bases numbered 13, after V lost 1 base and J lost 6 bases. This CDR3 has 18 amino acids. Germline V gives CDR1 MDHEN, CDR2 SYDVKM. CDR3 protein: CASSLFGQGQGFVNEQFF. In DNA, the CDR3 is TGTGCCAGCAGTTTATTCGGGCAGGGACAGGGATTTGTCAATGAGCAGTTCTTC.

This clone was seen once. V gene TRBV28 combines with J gene TRBJ2-3, with D perhaps matching TRBD1 (5 bases). Trimming cost V 6 bases and J 0 bases, with 13 bases left between them. The CDR3 totals 15 residues. From germline, CDR1 is MDHEN and CDR2 SYDVKM. The DNA of the CDR3 is TGTGCCAGCAGCCCTCCAGGGTCCAGCACAGATACGCAGTATTTT. It translates to CASSPPGSSTDTQYF.

The chain links TRBV28 to TRBJ2-7; 9 bases line up with TRBD1. Germline V gene data show CDR1 as MDHEN and CDR2 as SYDVKM. After removal of 6 bases from V and 0 bases from J, the junction contained 6 bases not matched to a gene. This CDR3 contains 15 residues. The CDR3 region is CASRQGQGLSYEQYF. CDR3 coding DNA: TGTGCCAGCAGGCAGGGACAGGGACTCTCCTACGAGCAGTACTTC.

The V and J genes are TRBV28 and TRBJ2-1; tentatively, D is TRBD1 (6 bases). This CDR3 spans 16 amino acids. Germline V gives CDR1 MDHEN, CDR2 SYDVKM. Trimming stripped 5 bases from V and 1 base from J, with 15 bases between. CDR3 sequence: CASSPNRAGSYNEQFF. The CDR3 DNA reads as TGTGCCAGCAGTCCTAACAGGGCAGGGTCCTACAATGAGCAGTTCTTC.

This rearrangement joins TRBV28 to TRBJ2-5; 8 bases agree with TRBD2. The germline CDR1 and CDR2 sequences are MDHEN and SYDVKM. The CDR3 totals 16 residues. J was trimmed by 3 bases and V by 5 bases; bases with no gene match: 11. The CDR3 spells CASSPRGVAGKETQYF. The CDR3 nucleotides are TGTGCCAGCAGTCCCCGGGGGGTAGCGGGAAAAGAGACCCAGTACTTC.

The V and J genes are TRBV19 and TRBJ1-4; D is unresolved. Deletions cut 6 bases from V and 0 bases from J, with 8 bases between. Germline V gives CDR1 LNHDA, CDR2 SQIVND (reference sequence). The CDR3 is made up of 14 amino acids. This CDR3 is CASRTSATNEKLFF. CDR3 in DNA: TGTGCCAGTAGGACTAGTGCAACTAATGAAAAACTGTTTTTT. The entire variable domain, with the rest obtained from reference TRBV19 and TRBJ1-4, is as follows: DGGITQSPKYLFRKEGQNVTLSCEQNLNHDAMYWYRQDPGQGLRLIYYSQIVNDFQKGDIAEGYSVSREKKESFPLTVTSAQKNPTAFYLCASRTSATNEKLFFGSGTQLSVL.

This clone has only one observation. Here the CDR3 reads CASSRTLAGGPNEQYF. CDR3 nucleotide sequence: TGTGCCAGCAGTCGGACTTTAGCGGGAGGGCCCAACGAGCAGTACTTC. The rearrangement joins TRBV5-4 to TRBJ2-7; TRBD2 matches 11 bases. CDR1 and CDR2 from the germline V gene are SGHNT and YYREEE (reference sequence). This CDR3 spans 16 amino acids. Trimming at V came to 5 bases and at J to 5 bases, leaving 12 bases not matched to a gene.

The chain uses TRBV6-5 and TRBJ2-1; 7 nucleotides align to TRBD1. The germline V gene encodes CDR1 MNHEY and CDR2 SVGAGI. CDR3 size: 12 residues. V gave up 6 bases and J gave up 9 bases; unmatched junction bases: 5. The CDR3 DNA is TGTGCCAGCAGAGGGGGCCAGGGTGAGCAGTTCTTC. Its protein product is CASRGGQGEQFF.

J is TRBJ1-3 and V is TRBV7-2; the match to TRBD1 covers 7 bases. The CDR3 is 15 amino acids. Germline loops: CDR1 SGHTA, CDR2 FQGNSA. J gave up 3 bases and V 1 base, and 3 bases lay outside the gene matches. CDR3 residues: CASSLGQGFGNTIYF. The DNA for the CDR3 is TGTGCCAGCAGCTTAGGACAGGGTTTTGGAAACACCATATATTTT. Full variable domain (missing parts from reference TRBV7-2 and TRBJ1-3): GAGVSQSPSNKVTEKGKDVELRCDPISGHTALYWYRQSLGQGLEFLIYFQGNSAPDKSGLPSDRFSAERTGGSVSTLTIQRTQQEDSAVYLCASSLGQGFGNTIYFGEGSWLTVV.

V gene TRBV11-3 combines with J gene TRBJ1-1; 7 bases fit TRBD1. V trimming: 5 bases; J trimming: 4 bases; junction bases outside the gene matches: 4. CDR1 and CDR2 (germline): SGHNT, YENEEA. The CDR3 loop spans 13 amino acids. DNA of the CDR3: TGTGCCAGCAGCCAGGGGGGCGGCACTGAAGCTTTCTTT. Its translation is CASSQGGGTEAFF.

The genes are TRBV7-2 and TRBJ1-2; D might be TRBD1 (6 bases). V was pared by 2 bases and J by 8 bases, with 9 bases between. Germline V gene sequence: CDR1 SGHTA, CDR2 FQGNSA. The CDR3 is made up of 12 amino acids. The CDR3 DNA reads as TGTGCCAGCAGCTTATACAGGGACGGCTACACCTTC. Amino acids: CASSLYRDGYTF.

The V and J genes are TRBV13 and TRBJ1-5; possibly TRBD1 for D (6 bases). CDR1 and CDR2 (germline): PRHDT, FYEKMQ (reference sequence). Between the trimmed V and J ends, which lost 5 bases and 10 bases, there was a span of 15 bases. The CDR3 sequence is 13 residues long. The CDR3: CASSGGAGTPQHF. The CDR3 coding sequence is TGTGCCAGCAGCGGGGGGGCGGGAACACCCCAGCATTTT.

V and J are TRBV4-2 and TRBJ2-6, with a weak D call TRBD1 (6 bases). The CDR3 extends over 16 amino acids. Trimming took 3 bases from V and 1 from J, leaving 10 bases between them. Germline CDR1 reads LGHNA; CDR2 reads YNFKEQ. This CDR3 reads CASSHEQGSGANVLTF. DNA for the CDR3: TGTGCCAGCAGCCACGAACAGGGATCTGGGGCCAACGTCCTGACTTTC.

The genes are TRBV7-2 and TRBJ2-1; no clear D. Trimming cost V 1 base and J 6 bases, with 10 bases left between them. The CDR3 has 14 residues. The V gene's germline CDR1 is SGHTA and CDR2 FQGNSA. The CDR3 region has the DNA TGTGCCAGCAGCTTAGACCTCCTATCCAATGAGCAGTTCTTC. Translated: CASSLDLLSNEQFF.